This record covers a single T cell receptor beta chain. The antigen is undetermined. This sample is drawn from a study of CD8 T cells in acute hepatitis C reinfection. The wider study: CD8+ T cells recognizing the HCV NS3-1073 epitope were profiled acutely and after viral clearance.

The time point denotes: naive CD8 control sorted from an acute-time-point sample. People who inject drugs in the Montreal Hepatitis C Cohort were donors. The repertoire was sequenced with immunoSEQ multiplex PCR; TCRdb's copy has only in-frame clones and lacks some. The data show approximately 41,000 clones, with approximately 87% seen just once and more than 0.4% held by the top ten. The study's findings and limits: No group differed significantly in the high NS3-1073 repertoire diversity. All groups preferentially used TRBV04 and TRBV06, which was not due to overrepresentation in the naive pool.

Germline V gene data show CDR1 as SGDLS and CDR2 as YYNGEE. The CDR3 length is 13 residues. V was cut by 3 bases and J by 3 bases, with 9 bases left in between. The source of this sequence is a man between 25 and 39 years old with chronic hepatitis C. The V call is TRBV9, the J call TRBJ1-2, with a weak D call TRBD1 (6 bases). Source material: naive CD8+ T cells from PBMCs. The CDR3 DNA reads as TGTGCCAGCAGCGGACAGGCATACTATGGCTACACCTTC. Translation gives CASSGQAYYGYTF.